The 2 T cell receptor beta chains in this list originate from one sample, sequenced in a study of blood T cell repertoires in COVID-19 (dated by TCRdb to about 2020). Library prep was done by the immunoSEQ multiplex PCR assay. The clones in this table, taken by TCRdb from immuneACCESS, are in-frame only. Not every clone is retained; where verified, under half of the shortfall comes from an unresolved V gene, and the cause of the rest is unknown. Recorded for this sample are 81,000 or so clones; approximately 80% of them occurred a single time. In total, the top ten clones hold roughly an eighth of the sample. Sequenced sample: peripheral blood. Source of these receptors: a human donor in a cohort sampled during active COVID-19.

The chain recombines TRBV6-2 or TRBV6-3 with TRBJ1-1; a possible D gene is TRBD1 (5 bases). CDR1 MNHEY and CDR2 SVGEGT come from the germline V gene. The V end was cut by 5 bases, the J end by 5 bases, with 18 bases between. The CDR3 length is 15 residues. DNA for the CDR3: TGTGCCAGCAGTGACACCCGGGGGGATGGTACTGAAGCTTTCTTT. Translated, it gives CASSDTRGDGTEAFF.

DNA of the CDR3: TGTGCCAGCAGTTACTCGACAACAGGGGGGCAGTACTTC. Translation gives CASSYSTTGGQYF. J is TRBJ2-7 and V is TRBV6-2 or TRBV6-3; TRBD1 matches 8 bases. Germline V gene sequence: CDR1 MNHEY, CDR2 SVGEGT. The CDR3 contains 13 residues. The junction had 4 bases not matched to a gene; V was cut back by 0 bases and J by 9 bases.